This TCR beta chain was captured by sequencing in a study of OX40 agonist ivuxolimab in advanced cancers. Repertoires were generated with immunoSEQ multiplex PCR, while TCRdb's copy carries only in-frame clones and drops some. Of tens of thousands of clones in the sample, around 81% were seen once. Germline V gene lookup returns CDR1 SGHAT and CDR2 FQNNGV. V was pared by 0 bases and J by 7 bases, with 9 bases between. CDR3 length equals 13 residues. V gene TRBV11-2 combines with J gene TRBJ2-5; TRBD1 is a possible D gene (5 bases). This clonotype was sampled from an adult with an advanced solid tumor such as melanoma, head and neck, liver or kidney cancer. The sample consisted of CD4+ or CD8+ T cells sorted from blood, taken in a trial of the OX40 agonist ivuxolimab. CDR3 nucleotides: TGTGCCAGCAGCTTAGATCGTCAGGGGACCCAGTACTTC. Translated: CASSLDRQGTQYF. Based on the CDR3 plus reference TRBV11-2 and TRBJ2-5, the full variable domain is EAGVAQSPRYKIIEKRQSVAFWCNPISGHATLYWYQQILGQGPKLLIQFQNNGVVDDSQLPKDRFSAERLKGVDSTLKIQPAKLEDSAVYLCASSLDRQGTQYFGPGTRLLVL.